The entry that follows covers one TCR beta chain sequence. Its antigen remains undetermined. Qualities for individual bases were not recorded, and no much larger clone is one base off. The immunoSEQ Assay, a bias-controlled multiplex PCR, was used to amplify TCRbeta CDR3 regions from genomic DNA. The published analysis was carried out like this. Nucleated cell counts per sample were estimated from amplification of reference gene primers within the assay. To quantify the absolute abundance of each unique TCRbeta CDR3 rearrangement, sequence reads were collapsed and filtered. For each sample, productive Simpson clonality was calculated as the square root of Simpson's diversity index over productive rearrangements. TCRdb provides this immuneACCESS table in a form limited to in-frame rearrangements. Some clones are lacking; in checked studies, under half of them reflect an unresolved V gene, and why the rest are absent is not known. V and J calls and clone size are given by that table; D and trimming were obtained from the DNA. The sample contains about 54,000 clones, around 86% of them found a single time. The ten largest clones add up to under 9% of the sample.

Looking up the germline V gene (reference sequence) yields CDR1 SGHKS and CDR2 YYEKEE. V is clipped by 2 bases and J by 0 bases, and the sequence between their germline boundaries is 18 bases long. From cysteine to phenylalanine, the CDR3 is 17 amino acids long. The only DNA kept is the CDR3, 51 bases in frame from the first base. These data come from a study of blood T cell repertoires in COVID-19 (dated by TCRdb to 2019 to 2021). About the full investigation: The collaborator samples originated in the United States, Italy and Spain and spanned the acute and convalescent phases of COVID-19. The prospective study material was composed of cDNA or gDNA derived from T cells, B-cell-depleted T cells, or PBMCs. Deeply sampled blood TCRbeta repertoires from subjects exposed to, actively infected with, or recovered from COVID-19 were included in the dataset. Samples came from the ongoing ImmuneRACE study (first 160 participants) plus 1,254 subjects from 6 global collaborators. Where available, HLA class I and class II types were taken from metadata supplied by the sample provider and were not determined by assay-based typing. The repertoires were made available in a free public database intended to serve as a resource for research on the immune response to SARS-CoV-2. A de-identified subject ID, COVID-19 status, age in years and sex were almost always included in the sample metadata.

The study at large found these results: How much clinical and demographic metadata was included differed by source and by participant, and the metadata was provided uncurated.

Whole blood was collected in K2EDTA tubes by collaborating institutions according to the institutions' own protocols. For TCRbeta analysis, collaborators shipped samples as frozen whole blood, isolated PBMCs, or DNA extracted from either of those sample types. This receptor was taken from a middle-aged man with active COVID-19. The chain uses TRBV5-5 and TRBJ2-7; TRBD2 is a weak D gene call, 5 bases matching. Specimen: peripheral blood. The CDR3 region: CASSFALVGVGSYEQYF. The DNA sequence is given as TGTGCCAGCAGCTTTGCTCTTGTCGGGGTCGGCTCCTACGAGCAGTACTTC.